This T cell receptor beta chain is drawn from a study of OX40 agonist ivuxolimab in advanced cancers. Trimming pared 11 bases from V and 3 bases from J, leaving 17 bases between. The germline CDR1 and CDR2 sequences are MNHNS and SASEGT. There are 13 residues in the CDR3. TCRdb's table, derived via immunoSEQ multiplex PCR, lists solely in-frame clones and lacks some. The sample shows fewer than 65,000 clones, 88% of them seen only once. The sample holds one count of this clone. Its target is not known. Regarding the study as a whole: Nonresponders included some who also had low normalized T-cell clonal expansion. Some of the lowest clonal expansion was seen in partial responders at 0.1-3.0 mg/kg. Expanded clones belonging to CD8+ T cells outnumbered, on average, those of CD4+.

The sequencing used CD4+ or CD8+ T cells sorted from blood, collected in a trial of the OX40 agonist ivuxolimab. The rearrangement joins TRBV6-1 to TRBJ2-7; D uncertain. This clonotype was sampled from an adult with an advanced solid tumor such as melanoma, head and neck, liver or kidney cancer. The chain's CDR3 is CAGLDDHRYEQYF. In DNA form, the CDR3 reads TGTGCCGGATTAGACGACCACCGCTACGAGCAGTACTTC.